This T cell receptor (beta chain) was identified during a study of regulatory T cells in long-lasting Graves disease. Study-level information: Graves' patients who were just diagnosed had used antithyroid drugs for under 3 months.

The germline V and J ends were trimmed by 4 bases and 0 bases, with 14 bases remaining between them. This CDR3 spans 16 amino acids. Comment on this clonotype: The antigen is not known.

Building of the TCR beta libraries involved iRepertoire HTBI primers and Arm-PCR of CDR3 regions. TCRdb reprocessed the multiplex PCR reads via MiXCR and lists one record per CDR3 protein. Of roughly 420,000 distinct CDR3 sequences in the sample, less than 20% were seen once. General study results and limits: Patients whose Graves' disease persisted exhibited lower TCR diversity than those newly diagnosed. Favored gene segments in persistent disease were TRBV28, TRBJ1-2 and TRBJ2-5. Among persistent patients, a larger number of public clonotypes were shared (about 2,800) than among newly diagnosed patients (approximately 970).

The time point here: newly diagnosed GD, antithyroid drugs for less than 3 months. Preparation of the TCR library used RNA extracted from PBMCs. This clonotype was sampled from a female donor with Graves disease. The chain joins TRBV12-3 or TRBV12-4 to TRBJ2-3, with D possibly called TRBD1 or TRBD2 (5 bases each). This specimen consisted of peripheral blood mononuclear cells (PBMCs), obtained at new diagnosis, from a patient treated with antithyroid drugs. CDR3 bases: TGTGCCAGCAGTTCGCTGCAGTGGGGGAGCACAGATACGCAGTATTTT. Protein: CASSSLQWGSTDTQYF.